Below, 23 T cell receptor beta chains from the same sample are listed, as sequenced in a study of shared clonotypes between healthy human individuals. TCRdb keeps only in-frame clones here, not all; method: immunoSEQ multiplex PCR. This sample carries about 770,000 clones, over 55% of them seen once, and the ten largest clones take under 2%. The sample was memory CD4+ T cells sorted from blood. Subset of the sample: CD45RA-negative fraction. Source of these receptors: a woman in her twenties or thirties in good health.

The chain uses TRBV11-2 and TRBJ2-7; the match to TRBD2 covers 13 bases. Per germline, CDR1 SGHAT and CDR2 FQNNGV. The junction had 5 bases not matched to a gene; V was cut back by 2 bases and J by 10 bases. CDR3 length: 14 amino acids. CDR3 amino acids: CASSLTSGRGGQYF. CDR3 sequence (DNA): TGTGCCAGCAGCTTAACTAGCGGGAGGGGCGGCCAGTACTTC. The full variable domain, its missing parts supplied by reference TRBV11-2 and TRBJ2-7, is EAGVAQSPRYKIIEKRQSVAFWCNPISGHATLYWYQQILGQGPKLLIQFQNNGVVDDSQLPKDRFSAERLKGVDSTLKIQPAKLEDSAVYLCASSLTSGRGGQYFGPGTRLTVT.

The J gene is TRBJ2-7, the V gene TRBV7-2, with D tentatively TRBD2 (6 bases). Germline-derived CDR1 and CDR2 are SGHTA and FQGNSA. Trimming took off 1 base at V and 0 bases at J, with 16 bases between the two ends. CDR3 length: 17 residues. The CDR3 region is CASSLVIGGASSYEQYF. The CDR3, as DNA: TGTGCCAGCAGCTTAGTTATAGGCGGGGCGAGCTCCTACGAGCAGTACTTC.

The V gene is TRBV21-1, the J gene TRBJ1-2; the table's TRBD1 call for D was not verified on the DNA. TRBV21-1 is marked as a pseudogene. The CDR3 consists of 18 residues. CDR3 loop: CASSNGWGLGHDPYGYTF. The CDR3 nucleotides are TGTGCCAGCAGCAACGGATGGGGGCTCGGACATGACCCTTATGGCTACACCTTC.

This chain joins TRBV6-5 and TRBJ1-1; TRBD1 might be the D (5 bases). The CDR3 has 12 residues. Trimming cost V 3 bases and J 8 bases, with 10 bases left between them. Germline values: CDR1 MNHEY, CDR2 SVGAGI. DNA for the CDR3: TGTGCCAGCAGTTATCGGGGGTTGGAAGCTTTCTTT. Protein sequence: CASSYRGLEAFF.

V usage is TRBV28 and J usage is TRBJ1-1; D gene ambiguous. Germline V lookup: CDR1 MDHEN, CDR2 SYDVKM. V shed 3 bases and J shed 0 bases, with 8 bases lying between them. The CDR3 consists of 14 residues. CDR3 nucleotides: TGTGCCAGCAGTTTCCCTCTCGTGAACACTGAAGCTTTCTTT. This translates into CASSFPLVNTEAFF.

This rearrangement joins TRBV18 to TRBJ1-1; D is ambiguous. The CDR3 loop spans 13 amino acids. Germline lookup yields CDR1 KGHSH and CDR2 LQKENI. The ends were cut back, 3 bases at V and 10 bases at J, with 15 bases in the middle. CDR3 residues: CASSPISVVGAFF. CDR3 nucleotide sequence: TGTGCCAGCTCACCCATCTCGGTAGTGGGAGCTTTCTTT. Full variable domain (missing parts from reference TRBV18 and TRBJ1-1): NAGVMQNPRHLVRRRGQEARLRCSPMKGHSHVYWYRQLPEEGLKFMVYLQKENIIDESGMPKERFSAEFPKEGPSILRIQQVVRGDSAAYFCASSPISVVGAFFGQGTRLTVV.

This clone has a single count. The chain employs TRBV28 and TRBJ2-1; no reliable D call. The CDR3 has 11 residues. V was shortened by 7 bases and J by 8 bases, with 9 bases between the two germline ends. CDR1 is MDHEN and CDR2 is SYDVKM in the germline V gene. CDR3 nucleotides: TGTGCCAGCAATACCCCGTATGAGCAGTTCTTC. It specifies CASNTPYEQFF.

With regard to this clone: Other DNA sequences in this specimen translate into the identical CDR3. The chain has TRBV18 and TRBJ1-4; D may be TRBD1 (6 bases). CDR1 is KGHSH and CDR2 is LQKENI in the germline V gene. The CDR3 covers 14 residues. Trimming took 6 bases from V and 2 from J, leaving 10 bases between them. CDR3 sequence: CASSQGLTNEKLFF. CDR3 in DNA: TGTGCCAGCTCTCAGGGGCTGACTAATGAAAAACTGTTTTTT.

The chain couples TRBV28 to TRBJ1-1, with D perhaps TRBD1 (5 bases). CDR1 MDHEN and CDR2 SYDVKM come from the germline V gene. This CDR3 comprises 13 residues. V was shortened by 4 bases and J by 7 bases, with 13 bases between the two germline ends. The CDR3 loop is CASSSGTGGEAFF. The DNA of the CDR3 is TGTGCCAGCAGTTCAGGGACGGGCGGTGAAGCTTTCTTT.

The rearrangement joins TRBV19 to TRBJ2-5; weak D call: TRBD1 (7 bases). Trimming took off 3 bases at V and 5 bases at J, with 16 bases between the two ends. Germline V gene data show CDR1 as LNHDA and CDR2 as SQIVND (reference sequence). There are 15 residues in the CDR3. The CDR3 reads CASSIGQGGYETQYF. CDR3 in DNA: TGTGCCAGTAGTATCGGTCAGGGGGGTTACGAGACCCAGTACTTC.

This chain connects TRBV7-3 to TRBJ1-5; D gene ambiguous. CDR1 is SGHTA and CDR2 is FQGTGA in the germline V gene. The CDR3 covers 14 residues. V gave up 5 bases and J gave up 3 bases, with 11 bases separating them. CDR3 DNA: TGTGCCAGCAGCCCCGACGTCAACAATCAGCCCCAGCATTTT. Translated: CASSPDVNNQPQHF.

The CDR3 DNA follows: TGTGCCAGCGGACCCCTAGCGGGAGGGCTTGATACGCAGTATTTT. Its translation: CASGPLAGGLDTQYF. V and J are TRBV7-9 and TRBJ2-3; 12 bases align to TRBD2. From germline, CDR1 is SEHNR and CDR2 FQNEAQ (reference sequence). Germline trimming cut 8 bases from V and 6 bases from J; bases unmatched to any gene: 9. This CDR3 region has 15 residues.

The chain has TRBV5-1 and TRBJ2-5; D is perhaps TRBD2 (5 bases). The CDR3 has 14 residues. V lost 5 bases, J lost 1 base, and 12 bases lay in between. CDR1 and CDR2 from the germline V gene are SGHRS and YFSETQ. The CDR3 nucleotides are TGCGCCAGCAGGGGTAGCGTCACCCAAGAGACCCAGTACTTC. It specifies CASRGSVTQETQYF.

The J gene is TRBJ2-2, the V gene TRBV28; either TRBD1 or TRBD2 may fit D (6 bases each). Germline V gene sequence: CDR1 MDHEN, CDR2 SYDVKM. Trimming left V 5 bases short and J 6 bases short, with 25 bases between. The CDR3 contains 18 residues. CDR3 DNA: TGTGCCAGCAGTCCTCCTTTAGGACAGCCAACGGGGGCCGGGGAGCTGTTTTTT. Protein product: CASSPPLGQPTGAGELFF.

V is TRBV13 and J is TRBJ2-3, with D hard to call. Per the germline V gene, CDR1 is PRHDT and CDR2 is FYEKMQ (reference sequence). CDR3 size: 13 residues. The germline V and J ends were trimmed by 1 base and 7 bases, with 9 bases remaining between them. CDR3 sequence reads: CASSLALVNTQYF. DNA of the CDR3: TGTGCCAGCAGCTTAGCTCTCGTAAATACGCAGTATTTT.

Here the CDR3 DNA reads TGTGCCAGCTCAACAACAGGAGGAGTTAGCAATCAGCCCCAGCATTTT. Residues: CASSTTGGVSNQPQHF. This chain joins TRBV18 and TRBJ1-5, with D perhaps matching TRBD1 (5 bases). Trimming left V 5 bases short and J 0 bases short, with 14 bases between. The CDR3 is made up of 16 amino acids. Germline V lookup: CDR1 KGHSH, CDR2 LQKENI.

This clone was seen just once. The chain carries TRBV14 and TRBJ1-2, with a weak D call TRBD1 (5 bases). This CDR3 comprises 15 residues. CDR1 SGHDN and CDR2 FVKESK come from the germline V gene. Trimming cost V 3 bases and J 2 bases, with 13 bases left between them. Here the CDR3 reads CASSQGPAGNYGYTF. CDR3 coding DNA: TGTGCCAGCAGCCAGGGGCCGGCAGGCAACTATGGCTACACCTTC.

The CDR3 DNA follows: TGTGCCAGCAGTGACAACGGCCGGGCTCGGACCTACGAGCAGTACTTC. Translated, it gives CASSDNGRARTYEQYF. The J gene is TRBJ2-7, the V gene TRBV6-1; D gene ambiguous. The CDR3 totals 16 residues. Germline CDR1 is MNHNS and CDR2 is SASEGT. V lost 3 bases and J lost 2, with 17 bases in between.

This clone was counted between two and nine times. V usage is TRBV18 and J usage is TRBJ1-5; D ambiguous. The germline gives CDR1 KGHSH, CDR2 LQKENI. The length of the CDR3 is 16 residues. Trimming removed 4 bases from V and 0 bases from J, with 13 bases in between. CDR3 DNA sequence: TGTGCCAGCTCACGTGTAGCCGGTATTAGCAATCAGCCCCAGCATTTT. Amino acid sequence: CASSRVAGISNQPQHF.

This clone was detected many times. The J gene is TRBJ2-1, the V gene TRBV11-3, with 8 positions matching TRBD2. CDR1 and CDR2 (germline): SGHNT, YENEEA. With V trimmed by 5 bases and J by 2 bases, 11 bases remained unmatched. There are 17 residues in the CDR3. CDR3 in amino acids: CASSPEVTGGPYNEQFF. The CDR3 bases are TGTGCCAGCAGCCCTGAGGTAACGGGAGGGCCCTACAATGAGCAGTTCTTC.

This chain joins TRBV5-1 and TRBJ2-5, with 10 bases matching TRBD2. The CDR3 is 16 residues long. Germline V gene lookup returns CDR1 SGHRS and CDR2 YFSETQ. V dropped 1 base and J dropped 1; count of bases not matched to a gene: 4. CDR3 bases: TGCGCCAGCAGCTTGTCGGCTAGCGGGGGCCAAGAGACCCAGTACTTC. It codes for CASSLSASGGQETQYF.

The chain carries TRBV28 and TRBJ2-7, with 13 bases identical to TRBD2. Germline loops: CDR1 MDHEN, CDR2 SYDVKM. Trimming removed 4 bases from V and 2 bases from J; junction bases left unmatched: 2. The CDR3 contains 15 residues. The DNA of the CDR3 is TGTGCCAGCAGTTCCGGACTAGCGGGAGCCTACGAGCAGTACTTC. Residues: CASSSGLAGAYEQYF.

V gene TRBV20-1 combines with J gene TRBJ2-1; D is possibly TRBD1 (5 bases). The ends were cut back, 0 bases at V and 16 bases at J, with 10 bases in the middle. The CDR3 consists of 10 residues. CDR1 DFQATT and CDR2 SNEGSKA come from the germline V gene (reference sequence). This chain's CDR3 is CSARDRRVFF. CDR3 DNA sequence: TGCAGTGCTAGAGATCGCAGGGTCTTCTTC.